This TCR beta chain was captured by sequencing in a study of OX40 agonist ivuxolimab in advanced cancers. The protocol was immunoSEQ multiplex PCR, while the TCRdb copy is restricted to in-frame clones and leaves out a portion. The sample carries tens of thousands of clones, roughly nine tenths recorded once. The V gene's germline CDR1 is MGHRA and CDR2 YSYEKL. The CDR3 length is 13 residues. As to this clone: The junction does not match germline at one end; this may be a read error.

J is TRBJ2-5 and V is TRBV4-1, with 7 bases that match TRBD2. This specimen was CD4+ or CD8+ T cells sorted from blood, taken in a trial of the OX40 agonist ivuxolimab. The TCR comes from an adult with an advanced solid tumor such as melanoma, head and neck, liver or kidney cancer. CDR3 DNA sequence: TGCGCCAGCAGCCGTTTTTGGCGGGAGAACCAGTACTTC. Translation gives CASSRFWRENQYF.